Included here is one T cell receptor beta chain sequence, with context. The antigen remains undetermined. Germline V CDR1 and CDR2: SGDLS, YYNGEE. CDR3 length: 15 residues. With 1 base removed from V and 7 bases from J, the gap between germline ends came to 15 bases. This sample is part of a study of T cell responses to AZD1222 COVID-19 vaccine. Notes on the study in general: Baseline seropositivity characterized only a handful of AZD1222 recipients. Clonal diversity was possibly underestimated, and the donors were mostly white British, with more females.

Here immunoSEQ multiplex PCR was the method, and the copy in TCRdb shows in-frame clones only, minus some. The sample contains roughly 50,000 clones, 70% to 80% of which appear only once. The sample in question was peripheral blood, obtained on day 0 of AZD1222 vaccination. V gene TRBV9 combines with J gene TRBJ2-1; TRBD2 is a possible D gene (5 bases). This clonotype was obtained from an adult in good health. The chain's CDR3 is CASSVSWTGKNEQFF. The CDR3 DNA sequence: TGTGCCAGCAGCGTATCGTGGACTGGCAAAAATGAGCAGTTCTTC.